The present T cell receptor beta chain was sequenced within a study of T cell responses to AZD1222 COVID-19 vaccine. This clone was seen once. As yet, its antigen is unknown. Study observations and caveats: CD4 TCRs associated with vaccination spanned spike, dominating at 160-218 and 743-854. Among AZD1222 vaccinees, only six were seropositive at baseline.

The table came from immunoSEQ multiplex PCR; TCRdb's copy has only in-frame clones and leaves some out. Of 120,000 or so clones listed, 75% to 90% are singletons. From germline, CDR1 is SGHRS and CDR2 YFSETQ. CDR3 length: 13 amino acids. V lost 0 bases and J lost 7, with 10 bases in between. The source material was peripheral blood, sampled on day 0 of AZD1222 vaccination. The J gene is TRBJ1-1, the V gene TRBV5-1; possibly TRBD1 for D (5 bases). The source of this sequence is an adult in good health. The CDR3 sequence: CASSLEGEIEAFF. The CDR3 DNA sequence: TGCGCCAGCAGCTTGGAAGGGGAAATTGAAGCTTTCTTT.